There are a few counts of the clone carrying this T cell receptor beta chain. These data originate in a study of T-cell reconstitution after alpha-beta-depleted transplantation in children. During its preparation, the TCRbeta library received unique molecular identifiers. TCRdb analysed the PCR reads with MiXCR anew, one entry per CDR3 protein. The profile shows roughly 790,000 distinct CDR3 sequences, less than 20% of them singletons. The V and J ends lost 0 bases and 8 bases respectively, with 10 bases between them. The germline gives CDR1 MNHEY, CDR2 SVGAGI. This CDR3 comprises 14 residues. Sequenced material: PBMCs, mostly from graft donor cells, taken 360 days after TCRalphabeta/CD19-depleted stem cell transplant. V and J are TRBV6-5 and TRBJ1-4; no clear D. This TCR derives from a male patient younger than 18 who had a stem cell transplant for acute lymphoblastic leukemia, so the T cells may come from the graft donor. CDR3: CASSYSAADEKLFF. DNA of the CDR3: TGTGCCAGCAGTTACTCGGCCGCGGACGAAAAACTGTTTTTT.